These 18 T cell receptor beta chains share one sample of origin, sequenced in a study of identical twins. Via MiXCR, TCRdb re-called the 5' RACE reads, giving one row per CDR3 protein. The repertoire holds roughly 480,000 distinct CDR3 sequences, with 24% as singletons. This sample also appeared in a second study, on T cells expressing NK-cell markers.

Sequencing was performed on CD4+ T cells sorted from blood. These receptors originate from a woman younger than 30 in good health.

The chain employs TRBV12-3 or TRBV12-4 and TRBJ2-7, with 8 bases fitting TRBD2. CDR3 length equals 14 residues. The J segment lost 4 bases and the V segment lost 6 bases, leaving 8 bases of the junction unmatched. CDR3 sequence reads: CASSTSGPQYEQYF. CDR3 in DNA: TGTGCCAGCAGCACTAGCGGCCCTCAGTACGAGCAGTACTTC.

The gene calls are TRBV15 and TRBJ2-6, with a weak D call TRBD1 (5 bases). The CDR3 covers 17 residues. V lost 0 bases and J lost 1, with 10 bases in between. Germline values: CDR1 LNHNV, CDR2 YYDKDF (reference sequence). The CDR3 sequence is CATSREFRGSGANVLTF. In DNA, the CDR3 is TGTGCCACCAGCAGAGAATTTAGGGGTTCTGGGGCCAACGTCCTGACTTTC.

The rearrangement joins TRBV20-1 to TRBJ1-4, with TRBD1 identical over 7 bases. The CDR3 runs 14 residues. J gave up 8 bases and V 2 bases, and 8 bases lay outside the gene matches. CDR1 and CDR2 (germline): DFQATT, SNEGSKA (reference sequence). DNA of the CDR3: TGCAGTGCTAGATCTGACAGGGTATGGGAAAAACTGTTTTTT. This gives the protein CSARSDRVWEKLFF.

This chain joins TRBV9 and TRBJ2-3; D is unclear. The germline V gene has CDR1 SGDLS and CDR2 YYNGEE. V shed 2 bases and J shed 1 base, with 8 bases lying between them. This CDR3 has 14 amino acids. CDR3 sequence (DNA): TGTGCCAGCAGCGTGGGTGTCCGCACAGATACGCAGTATTTT. As protein: CASSVGVRTDTQYF. Full variable domain (rest looked up from reference TRBV9 and TRBJ2-3): DSGVTQTPKHLITATGQRVTLRCSPRSGDLSVYWYQQSLDQGLQFLIQYYNGEERAKGNILERFSAQQFPDLHSELNLSSLELGDSALYFCASSVGVRTDTQYFGPGTRLTVL.

The V call is TRBV27, the J call TRBJ2-7; D not certain. There are 14 residues in the CDR3. Germline V CDR1 and CDR2: MNHEY, SMNVEV (reference sequence). Trimming cost V 5 bases and J 6 bases, with 17 bases left between them. The CDR3 bases are TGTGCCAGCAGTCCCCTTAATAGAGGTGGCGAGCAGTACTTC. This codes for CASSPLNRGGEQYF.

The chain recombines TRBV6-1 with TRBJ2-7, with 8 bases matching TRBD1. Losses at the gene ends were 8 bases for V and 3 bases for J; bases not matched to a gene: 3. The CDR3 runs 12 residues. The germline V gene encodes CDR1 MNHNS and CDR2 SASEGT. The CDR3 here is CASRTGNYEQYF. The CDR3 bases are TGTGCCAGCCGGACAGGGAACTACGAGCAGTACTTC.

This clonotype has a handful of counts. The chain recombines TRBV12-3 or TRBV12-4 with TRBJ2-1, with 11 bases identical to TRBD1. V was clipped by 6 bases and J by 0 bases; unmatched bases: 4. The CDR3 sequence is 16 residues long. CDR3 residues: CASRLGTGGSYNEQFF. CDR3 DNA sequence: TGTGCCAGCAGGCTCGGGACAGGGGGCTCCTACAATGAGCAGTTCTTC.

This clonotype was recorded a few times. J is TRBJ2-7 and V is TRBV27; 9 bases are a match to TRBD1. The germline CDR1 and CDR2 sequences are MNHEY and SMNVEV (reference sequence). J gave up 5 bases and V 1 base, and 12 bases lay outside the gene matches. CDR3 size: 17 residues. CDR3 region: CASSLYPTGGETDEQYF. The DNA of the CDR3 is TGTGCCAGCAGTTTATATCCCACAGGGGGCGAAACGGACGAGCAGTACTTC.

This clonotype was counted between two and nine times. The chain uses TRBV7-3 and TRBJ2-1; tentatively, D is TRBD2 (7 bases). CDR3 length equals 15 residues. Trimming cost V 2 bases and J 7 bases, with 15 bases left between them. CDR1 and CDR2 (germline): SGHTA, FQGTGA. CDR3 nucleotides: TGTGCCAGCAGCTTAGGGTGGGGGGGCCAGAATGAGCAGTTCTTC. It encodes CASSLGWGGQNEQFF.

Concerning this clonotype itself: A junction boundary mismatches the germline segment, possibly from a read error. The J gene is TRBJ2-7, the V gene TRBV29-1, with TRBD2 matching over 15 bases. The CDR3 is 16 residues long. Germline V lookup: CDR1 SQVTM, CDR2 ANQGSEA. The CDR3 nucleotides are TGCAGCGTAGAAGGACTAGCGGGAGGGCCTTCCTACGAGCAGTACTTC. Its translation: CSVEGLAGGPSYEQYF.

This clonotype showed up just once. The chain recombines TRBV12-5 with TRBJ2-2; 9 bases are shared with TRBD2. The CDR3 has 15 residues. V dropped 1 base and J dropped 6; count of bases not matched to a gene: 3. Germline CDR1 LGHNT, CDR2 FRNRAP. The CDR3 DNA reads as TGTGCTAGTGGTTTGGGACTAGCGGTCCCCGGGGAGCTGTTTTTT. Translation: CASGLGLAVPGELFF.

The chain carries TRBV5-6 and TRBJ2-7; D call uncertain. The CDR3 has 13 amino acids. Germline values: CDR1 SGHDT, CDR2 YYEEEE. Deletions cut 4 bases from V and 6 bases from J, with 14 bases between. The CDR3: CASSPQDPREQYF. The CDR3 bases are TGTGCCAGCAGCCCCCAGGACCCTCGCGAGCAGTACTTC.

This clonotype has only a few counts. V is TRBV7-9 and J is TRBJ2-1; 9 nucleotides align to TRBD2. V was pared by 3 bases and J by 9 bases, with 9 bases of the junction left unmatched. CDR3 length: 15 amino acids. Per the germline V gene, CDR1 is SEHNR and CDR2 is FQNEAQ (reference sequence). CDR3 sequence reads: CASSLGASGKGEQFF. The CDR3 bases are TGTGCCAGCAGCTTGGGGGCTAGCGGGAAGGGTGAGCAGTTCTTC. Full variable domain (remainder filled in from reference TRBV7-9 and TRBJ2-1): DTGVSQNPRHKITKRGQNVTFRCDPISEHNRLYWYRQTLGQGPEFLTYFQNEAQLEKSRLLSDRFSAERPKGSFSTLEIQRTEQGDSAMYLCASSLGASGKGEQFFGPGTRLTVL.

In this sample, this clonotype turned up once. CDR3 sequence (DNA): TGCAGTGCTAGAGATCTTTCGAGCTCCTACAATGAGCAGTTCTTC. Its translation: CSARDLSSSYNEQFF. The J gene is TRBJ2-1, the V gene TRBV20-1; no clear D gene. Trimming removed 0 bases from V and 0 bases from J, with 9 bases in between. CDR1 and CDR2 (germline): DFQATT, SNEGSKA (reference sequence). The CDR3 covers 15 residues.

The DNA of the CDR3 is TGTGCCAGTCTCAAGATAGGTGGCATGAGCACTGAAGCTTTCTTT. As protein: CASLKIGGMSTEAFF. The chain couples TRBV7-2 to TRBJ1-1; D gene uncertain. The CDR3 sequence is 15 residues long. Trimming left V 9 bases short and J 4 bases short, with 21 bases between. Germline values: CDR1 SGHTA, CDR2 FQGNSA.

In its sample, this clonotype was seen a few times. DNA of the CDR3: TGTGCCAGCAGCAGCCGTAGGGGTCGAGAGACCCAGTACTTC. It yields the protein CASSSRRGRETQYF. The chain recombines TRBV9 with TRBJ2-5, with TRBD1 as a possible D gene (5 bases). This CDR3 is 14 amino acids long. Germline CDR1 SGDLS, CDR2 YYNGEE. V was pared by 4 bases and J by 4 bases, with 14 bases between.

Of note for this clonotype: A read error is possible here, since a much larger clone lies one base away. The chain uses TRBV4-2 and TRBJ2-2, with D hard to call. Germline loops: CDR1 LGHNA, CDR2 YNFKEQ. V lost 3 bases, J lost 4 bases, and 3 bases lay in between. The CDR3 runs 12 residues. The CDR3 region has the DNA TGTGCCAGCAGCCACGGCACCGGGGAGCTGTTTTTT. As protein: CASSHGTGELFF.

The rearrangement uses TRBV10-3 and TRBJ2-1, with D hard to call. In germline, CDR1 is ENHRY, CDR2 SYGVKD. This CDR3 has 12 amino acids. V was cut by 3 bases and J by 3 bases, with 3 bases left in between. DNA of the CDR3: TGTGCCATCAGTGAACTCTACAATGAGCAGTTCTTC. Its protein product is CAISELYNEQFF.